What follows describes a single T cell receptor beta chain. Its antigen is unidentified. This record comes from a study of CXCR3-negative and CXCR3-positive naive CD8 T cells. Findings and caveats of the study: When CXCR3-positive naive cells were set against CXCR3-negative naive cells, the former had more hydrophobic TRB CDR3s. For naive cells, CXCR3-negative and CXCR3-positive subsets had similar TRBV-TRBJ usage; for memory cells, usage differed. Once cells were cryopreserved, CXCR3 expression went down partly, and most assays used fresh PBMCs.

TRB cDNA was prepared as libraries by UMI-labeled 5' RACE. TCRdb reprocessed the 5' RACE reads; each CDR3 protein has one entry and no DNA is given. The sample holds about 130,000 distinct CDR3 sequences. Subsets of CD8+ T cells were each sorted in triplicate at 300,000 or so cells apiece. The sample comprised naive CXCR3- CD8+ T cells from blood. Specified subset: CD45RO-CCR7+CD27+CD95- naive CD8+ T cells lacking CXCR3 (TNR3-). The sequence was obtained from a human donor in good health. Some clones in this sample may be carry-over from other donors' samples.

CDR3 in amino acids: CASSPQPGLAGDYEQYF. V is TRBV7-8 and J is TRBJ2-7; the TCRdb D gene call, TRBD2, has no DNA to confirm it. This CDR3 is 17 amino acids long. Germline V gene lookup returns CDR1 SGHVS and CDR2 FQNEAQ.